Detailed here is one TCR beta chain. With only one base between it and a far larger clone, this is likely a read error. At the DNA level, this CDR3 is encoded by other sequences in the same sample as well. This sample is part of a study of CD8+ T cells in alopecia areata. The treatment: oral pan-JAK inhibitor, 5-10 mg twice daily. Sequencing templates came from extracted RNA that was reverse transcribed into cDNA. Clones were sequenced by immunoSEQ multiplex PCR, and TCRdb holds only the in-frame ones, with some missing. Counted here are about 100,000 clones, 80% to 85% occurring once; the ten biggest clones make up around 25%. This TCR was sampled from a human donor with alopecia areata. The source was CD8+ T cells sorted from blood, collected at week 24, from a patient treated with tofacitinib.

The CDR3 coding sequence is TGTGCCACCGGGCATGAAGGCCCGGGCGGGGAGCTGTTTTTT. Residues: CATGHEGPGGELFF. The chain is built from TRBV25-1 and TRBJ2-2; D unresolved. V was shortened by 10 bases and J by 7 bases, with 19 bases between the two germline ends. Per germline, CDR1 MGHDK and CDR2 SYGVNS. This CDR3 is built from 14 residues.